This T cell receptor beta chain originates from a study of cytomegalovirus exposure and HLA in healthy donors. Regarding the study as a whole: TCR beta sequences reportedly predicted most subjects' HLA-A and HLA-B alleles accurately. The study labeled roughly 160 TCR beta chains cytomegalovirus-associated.

PCR involved 60 Vbeta and 13 Jbeta primers. Some clones are missing from TCRdb's copy, which holds only in-frame ones; the method was immunoSEQ multiplex PCR. The sample has about 150,000 clones, over 70% seen once. As concerns this clone: What it binds is not known.

The material sequenced was PBMCs. The source of this sequence is a man in his thirties or forties in good health and CMV-seronegative.

This CDR3 is CASGRGSGFQETQYF. In DNA, the CDR3 is TGTGCCTCAGGGAGAGGTAGCGGCTTCCAAGAGACCCAGTACTTC. The V call is TRBV30, the J call TRBJ2-5; possibly TRBD2 for D (6 bases). Germline loops: CDR1 GTSNPN, CDR2 SVGIG (reference sequence). This CDR3 comprises 15 residues. Trimming pared 7 bases from V and 1 base from J, leaving 19 bases between. Full variable domain (remainder filled in from reference TRBV30 and TRBJ2-5): SQTIHQWPATLVQPVGSPLSLECTVEGTSNPNLYWYRQAAGRGLQLLFYSVGIGQISSEVPQNLSASRPQDRQFILSSKKLLLSDSGFYLCASGRGSGFQETQYFGPGTRLLVL.